The sequence of this T cell receptor (beta chain) was determined in a study of cytomegalovirus exposure and HLA in healthy donors. The CDR3 is 12 residues long. The ends lost 4 bases at V and 9 bases at J; junction bases unmatched: 6. Looked up from germline, CDR1 is SGHNT and CDR2 is YYREEE (reference sequence). Findings of the study overall: Later on, an analysis found that several of the most significant clusters appeared to be linked to common viral pathogens, which included parvovirus B19. Reports indicate that TCR beta sequences accurately predicted the HLA-A and HLA-B alleles of most subjects.

The PCR ran on 60 Vbeta and 13 Jbeta primers. Measured with immunoSEQ multiplex PCR; TCRdb has only the in-frame clones, and not every one. The table shows about 160,000 clones, with about 79% occurring only once. In regard to this clone: The target antigen is unknown.

Sequenced material: PBMCs. The clonotype comes from a man in his fifties or sixties in good health and CMV-seropositive. V and J are TRBV5-4 and TRBJ2-5; 7 bases are shared with TRBD1. The CDR3, as DNA: TGTGCCAGCAGCGGTTCTCAGGGGGCCCAGTACTTC. Protein: CASSGSQGAQYF.